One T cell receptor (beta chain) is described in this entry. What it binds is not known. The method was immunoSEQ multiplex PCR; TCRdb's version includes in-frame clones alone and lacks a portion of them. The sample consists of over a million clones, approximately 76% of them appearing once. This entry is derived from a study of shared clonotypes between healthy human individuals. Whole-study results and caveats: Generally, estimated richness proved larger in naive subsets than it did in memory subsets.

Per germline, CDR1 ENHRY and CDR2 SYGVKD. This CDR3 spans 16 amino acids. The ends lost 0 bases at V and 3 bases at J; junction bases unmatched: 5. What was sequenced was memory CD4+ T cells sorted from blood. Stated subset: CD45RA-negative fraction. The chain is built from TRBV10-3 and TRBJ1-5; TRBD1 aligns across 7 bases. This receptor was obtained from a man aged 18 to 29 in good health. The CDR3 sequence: CAISESPGGTNQPQHF. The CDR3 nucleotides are TGTGCCATCAGTGAGTCTCCAGGGGGGACCAATCAGCCCCAGCATTTT.